These 4 T cell receptor beta chains were sequenced from one sample in a study of cytomegalovirus exposure and HLA in healthy donors (dated by TCRdb to 2016 to 2017). Receptor libraries were prepared by the immunoSEQ multiplex PCR assay. TCRdb limited this immuneACCESS table to in-frame rearrangements with V and J called. A share of clones is missing; checked studies link under half to unresolved V genes, and the rest is unexplained. The sample records 70,000 to 80,000 clones, approximately 94% of which are singletons. The ten biggest clones cover 3% to 4% of the sample. The sequenced material came from PBMCs. The receptors were sampled from a woman between 18 and 29 years old in good health and CMV-seropositive.

The chain employs TRBV5-1 and TRBJ1-2; D is possibly TRBD1 (5 bases). Germline CDR1 SGHRS, CDR2 YFSETQ. Trimming removed 0 bases at V and 6 bases at J, with 15 bases between. The CDR3 has 15 amino acids. CDR3 amino acids: CASSLEGRSLHGYTF. The CDR3 region has the DNA TGCGCCAGCAGCTTGGAGGGGCGTTCATTACATGGCTACACCTTC. Variable domain in full (rest from reference TRBV5-1 and TRBJ1-2): KAGVTQTPRYLIKTRGQQVTLSCSPISGHRSVSWYQQTPGQGLQFLFEYFSETQRNKGNFPGRFSGRQFSNSRSEMNVSTLELGDSALYLCASSLEGRSLHGYTFGSGTRLTVV.

The J gene is TRBJ1-3, the V gene TRBV28, with unresolved D. CDR1 and CDR2 from the germline V gene are MDHEN and SYDVKM. CDR3 length: 14 amino acids. V was pared by 2 bases and J by 0 bases, with 5 bases between. DNA of the CDR3: TGTGCCAGCAGTTTAGTCGTCTCTGGAAACACCATATATTTT. The encoded protein is CASSLVVSGNTIYF.

This sequence joins TRBV10-3 and TRBJ1-3; possible D gene TRBD1, 5 bases. CDR3 length equals 14 residues. Trimming took 4 bases from V and 0 from J, leaving 7 bases between them. Germline V gene data show CDR1 as ENHRY and CDR2 as SYGVKD. The CDR3 is CAISAQGSGNTIYF. The CDR3 DNA follows: TGTGCCATCAGTGCCCAGGGCTCTGGAAACACCATATATTTT.

This chain links TRBV7-7 with TRBJ2-2; D not resolved. The V gene lost 5 bases and the J gene lost 1 base, with 11 bases spanning the gap. Germline V CDR1 and CDR2: SSHAT, FNYEAQ (reference sequence). This CDR3 is 15 amino acids long. The CDR3: CASSPNELNTGELFF. The CDR3 DNA is TGTGCCAGCAGCCCTAATGAGCTGAACACCGGGGAGCTGTTTTTT.